This T cell receptor (beta chain) was obtained from a study of blood T cell repertoires in COVID-19. A single count supports this clone. The assay was immunoSEQ multiplex PCR, and TCRdb's table has in-frame clones only and misses some. This sample has a few hundred thousand clones; approximately 86% occur once, and the top ten carry more than 4%. The origin of this receptor is a woman aged 25 to 39 who had been exposed to COVID-19. Sequences were obtained from PBMCs or T cells enriched from blood (not recorded which).

The CDR3 DNA reads as TGTGCCAGCAGTCAGTCTAACTATGGCTACACCTTC. Its protein product is CASSQSNYGYTF. This chain joins TRBV4-2 and TRBJ1-2; D unresolved. The V end lost 6 bases, the J end lost 0 bases, and 5 bases lay between the germline ends. The CDR3 consists of 12 residues. Germline V gives CDR1 LGHNA, CDR2 YNFKEQ.